A single sample gave rise to the 27 T cell receptor beta chains below, sequenced in a study of beta chain features in type 1 diabetes. The entirety of the isolated RNA underwent reverse transcription, so expressed TCRB transcripts were sequenced. Repertoires were generated with immunoSEQ multiplex PCR, while TCRdb's copy carries only in-frame clones and drops some. The data show approximately 150,000 clones, roughly a tenth seen once. Sequencing was carried out using naive CD4+ T cells from blood. All receptors come from a man aged 18 to 35 in good health.

The chain carries TRBV4-1 and TRBJ1-5, with 7 bases matching TRBD1. V shed 1 base and J 6 bases; nucleotides not matched to a gene: 9. The CDR3 runs to 16 residues. Germline CDR1 MGHRA, CDR2 YSYEKL. The CDR3 DNA is TGCGCCAGCAGCCAAGGTTCGACAGGGAAAGGTCAGCCCCAGCATTTT. Amino acid sequence: CASSQGSTGKGQPQHF.

The chain is built from TRBV7-8 and TRBJ2-1, with 11 nucleotides matching TRBD2. The J segment lost 4 bases and the V segment lost 1 base, leaving 6 bases of the junction unmatched. CDR1 SGHVS and CDR2 FQNEAQ come from the germline V gene. There are 17 residues in the CDR3. The CDR3 DNA is TGTGCCAGCAGCTTAGGGCAAAGACTAGCGGGGTACAATGAGCAGTTCTTC. It yields the protein CASSLGQRLAGYNEQFF.

This clone was detected a few times. The chain employs TRBV6-5 and TRBJ1-1, with D possibly being TRBD1 (5 bases). The germline V gene has CDR1 MNHEY and CDR2 SVGAGI. The CDR3 totals 15 residues. Between the trimmed V and J ends, which lost 2 bases and 4 bases, there was a span of 14 bases. The CDR3 bases are TGTGCCAGCAGTTACAATAAGGGGCTGGCCACTGAAGCTTTCTTT. Encoded protein: CASSYNKGLATEAFF.

Many counts were recorded for this clone. The chain combines TRBV5-4 with TRBJ2-7; D is possibly TRBD1 (5 bases). V lost 4 bases, J lost 7 bases, and 12 bases lay in between. Per the germline V gene, CDR1 is SGHNT and CDR2 is YYREEE (reference sequence). There are 12 residues in the CDR3. CDR3 DNA sequence: TGTGCCAGCAGCCGAGGACAAGAAGAGCAGTACTTC. It yields the protein CASSRGQEEQYF.

The rearrangement joins TRBV7-8 to TRBJ2-5, with D possibly matching TRBD2 (6 bases). The CDR3 totals 15 residues. Between the trimmed V and J ends, which lost 1 base and 5 bases, there was a span of 14 bases. CDR1 is SGHVS, CDR2 FQNEAQ, per germline. CDR3 DNA: TGTGCCAGCAGCTTAGGGGTAGCGGAAACGGAGACCCAGTACTTC. Translating gives CASSLGVAETETQYF.

This clone occurred a few times. The rearrangement uses TRBV25-1 and TRBJ2-1; 8 bases align to TRBD1. Germline CDR1 MGHDK, CDR2 SYGVNS. The J segment lost 9 bases and the V segment lost 7 bases, leaving 14 bases of the junction unmatched. CDR3 size: 15 residues. CDR3 DNA sequence: TGTGCCAGCACCTCCGGGACAGGTCCGTACTTTGAGCAGTTCTTC. This gives the protein CASTSGTGPYFEQFF.

A few counts support this clone. The genes are TRBV7-2 and TRBJ2-1; TRBD2 matches 8 bases. Per germline, CDR1 SGHTA and CDR2 FQGNSA. There are 15 residues in the CDR3. Trimming cost V 6 bases and J 0 bases; bases outside gene matches: 4. The CDR3 loop reads CASSIAGTSYNEQFF. CDR3 bases: TGTGCCAGCAGTATAGCGGGGACCTCCTACAATGAGCAGTTCTTC.

The chain carries TRBV6-5 and TRBJ1-6, with D possibly being TRBD1 (5 bases). V was shortened by 4 bases and J by 9 bases, with 19 bases between the two germline ends. CDR3 length: 16 amino acids. Germline-derived CDR1 and CDR2 are MNHEY and SVGAGI. CDR3 nucleotide sequence: TGTGCCAGCAGTTCCGCCGGGACTACTAACCGTTCACCCCTCCACTTT. Translation gives CASSSAGTTNRSPLHF.

The chain has TRBV7-9 and TRBJ1-5, with D unclear. The germline CDR1 and CDR2 sequences are SEHNR and FQNEAQ (reference sequence). This CDR3 is 13 amino acids long. V was cut by 5 bases and J by 2 bases, with 7 bases left in between. The CDR3 DNA reads TGTGCCAGCAGCCCCGAGGGCAATCAGCCCCAGCATTTT. Its translation: CASSPEGNQPQHF.

The chain couples TRBV18 to TRBJ2-7, with TRBD1 matching over 7 bases. The CDR3 runs to 16 residues. V was pared by 6 bases and J by 4 bases, with 15 bases of the junction left unmatched. The germline CDR1 and CDR2 sequences are KGHSH and LQKENI. CDR3 bases: TGTGCCAGCTCCCCGATGCAGGGGGAAGTTATGTACGAGCAGTACTTC. Its protein is CASSPMQGEVMYEQYF.

This clone occurred once. This chain uses TRBV6-5 with TRBJ2-5, with 11 bases that match TRBD1. CDR1 and CDR2 from the germline V gene are MNHEY and SVGAGI. V gave up 6 bases and J gave up 6 bases; unmatched junction bases: 9. There are 15 residues in the CDR3. CDR3 residues: CASRPRTGGGKTQYF. The CDR3 nucleotides read TGTGCCAGCAGGCCTAGGACAGGGGGCGGGAAGACCCAGTACTTC.

This clone showed up just a few times. The chain has TRBV19 and TRBJ2-3; 7 positions agree with TRBD2. Trimming removed 9 bases from V and 3 bases from J; junction bases left unmatched: 12. This CDR3 contains 15 residues. Germline-derived CDR1 and CDR2 are LNHDA and SQIVND (reference sequence). For the CDR3, the DNA is TGTGCCAGCCTCCCCGGCGGGGGAAGGACAGATACGCAGTATTTT. Its protein product is CASLPGGGRTDTQYF.

This chain links TRBV7-2 with TRBJ2-5; D may be TRBD1 (6 bases). The germline V gene has CDR1 SGHTA and CDR2 FQGNSA. There are 15 residues in the CDR3. The V gene lost 6 bases and the J gene lost 5 bases, with 19 bases spanning the gap. Here the CDR3 DNA reads TGTGCCAGCAGTTCCGCTGTCCAGAGGGGGGAGACCCAGTACTTC. Amino acids: CASSSAVQRGETQYF.

The chain uses TRBV7-2 and TRBJ2-3; TRBD2 matches at 10 bases. The CDR3 extends over 17 amino acids. Germline CDR1 reads SGHTA; CDR2 reads FQGNSA. V shed 5 bases, J shed 4 bases, and the junction held 12 bases outside the gene matches. In DNA, the CDR3 is TGTGCCAGCAGCCTAGGGGGCCTAGCGGGGGCGGCAGATACGCAGTATTTT. It translates to CASSLGGLAGAADTQYF.

J is TRBJ1-1 and V is TRBV10-3, with D maybe TRBD1 (5 bases). Trimming cost V 11 bases and J 0 bases, with 13 bases left between them. The CDR3 has 13 residues. CDR1 ENHRY and CDR2 SYGVKD come from the germline V gene. CDR3 DNA: TGTGCCTCACAGCGGGGGATGAACACTGAAGCTTTCTTT. Translation: CASQRGMNTEAFF.

The chain uses TRBV4-2 and TRBJ1-5; 7 bases are a match to TRBD1. The CDR3 spans 17 residues. J gave up 0 bases and V 2 bases, and 7 bases lay outside the gene matches. CDR1 LGHNA and CDR2 YNFKEQ come from the germline V gene. CDR3 in amino acids: CASSQHQGQDSNQPQHF. CDR3 bases: TGTGCCAGCAGCCAACACCAAGGACAGGATAGCAATCAGCCCCAGCATTTT.

This clone was seen ten or more times. The chain joins TRBV4-2 to TRBJ1-4, with D maybe TRBD1 (6 bases). The CDR3 has 14 residues. The germline V gene encodes CDR1 LGHNA and CDR2 YNFKEQ. With 4 bases removed from V and 0 bases from J, the gap between germline ends came to 6 bases. The CDR3 DNA is TGTGCCAGCAGCCGGGACACAACTAATGAAAAACTGTTTTTT. Translation gives CASSRDTTNEKLFF.

The sample holds a few counts of this clone. J is TRBJ2-1 and V is TRBV6-5; 8 positions match TRBD1. CDR3 length equals 13 residues. Losses at the gene ends were 6 bases for V and 8 bases for J; bases not matched to a gene: 6. Per germline, CDR1 MNHEY and CDR2 SVGAGI. The CDR3 loop reads CASSLTGDDEQFF. CDR3 coding DNA: TGTGCCAGCAGCCTGACAGGGGACGATGAGCAGTTCTTC.

The chain uses TRBV4-1 and TRBJ1-2, with D possibly TRBD1 on 5 matching bases. CDR1 is MGHRA and CDR2 is YSYEKL in the germline V gene. The germline V and J ends were trimmed by 6 bases and 7 bases, with 12 bases remaining between them. The CDR3 totals 12 residues. The CDR3 loop is CASSFVGGGYTF. For the CDR3, the DNA is TGCGCCAGCAGTTTCGTCGGGGGTGGCTACACCTTC.

This clone was recorded a few times. The chain has TRBV5-1 and TRBJ2-1, with 9 bases fitting TRBD2. The CDR3 extends over 15 amino acids. Per germline, CDR1 SGHRS and CDR2 YFSETQ. V lost 4 bases, J lost 9 bases, and 11 bases stayed unmatched. The CDR3: CASSPGVAGVPEQFF. In DNA form, the CDR3 reads TGCGCCAGCAGCCCGGGGGTAGCGGGGGTTCCTGAGCAGTTCTTC.

About this clone itself: A junction end diverges from the germline sequence, so it may reflect a read error. The identical CDR3 is also encoded by other nucleotide sequences in the sample. The V call is TRBV19, the J call TRBJ2-7, with D possibly being TRBD2 (5 bases). The CDR3 spans 15 residues. The germline gives CDR1 LNHDA, CDR2 SQIVND (reference sequence). The CDR3: CASSSRTGSSYEQYF. DNA of the CDR3: TGTGCCAGTAGTTCCAGGACGGGGAGCTCCTACGAGCAGTACTTT.

This clone was observed a few times. The chain combines TRBV6-5 with TRBJ2-7, with D unclear. Between the trimmed V and J ends, which lost 0 bases and 2 bases, there was a span of 14 bases. The CDR3 runs 16 residues. Germline V lookup: CDR1 MNHEY, CDR2 SVGAGI. The CDR3 bases are TGTGCCAGCAGTTACTCGAGGAATGCGGTCACCTACGAGCAGTACTTC. Protein product: CASSYSRNAVTYEQYF.

This clone was seen a few times. V usage is TRBV9 and J usage is TRBJ2-3; 8 positions agree with TRBD1. The CDR3 has 15 residues. In germline, CDR1 is SGDLS, CDR2 YYNGEE. V lost 4 bases, J lost 0 bases, and 4 bases stayed unmatched. The CDR3 loop is CASSPGTGSTDTQYF. The CDR3 DNA is TGTGCCAGCAGCCCCGGGACAGGAAGCACAGATACGCAGTATTTT. The variable domain in full, with the rest retrieved from reference TRBV9 and TRBJ2-3, is DSGVTQTPKHLITATGQRVTLRCSPRSGDLSVYWYQQSLDQGLQFLIQYYNGEERAKGNILERFSAQQFPDLHSELNLSSLELGDSALYFCASSPGTGSTDTQYFGPGTRLTVL.

This chain links TRBV9 with TRBJ1-3; D call uncertain. V was pared by 4 bases and J by 0 bases, with 14 bases between. The CDR3 sequence is 16 residues long. Looked up from germline, CDR1 is SGDLS and CDR2 is YYNGEE. In DNA form, the CDR3 reads TGTGCCAGCAGCCCAGGACTGTTAAGCTCTGGAAACACCATATATTTT. Translation: CASSPGLLSSGNTIYF.

The rearrangement joins TRBV19 to TRBJ2-1; tentative D call: TRBD1 (5 bases). The CDR3 extends over 14 amino acids. V lost 5 bases to trimming and J lost 8 bases, with 16 bases between them. Germline V gene sequence: CDR1 LNHDA, CDR2 SQIVND (reference sequence). CDR3 protein: CASSPLQGAHEQFF. CDR3 bases: TGTGCCAGTAGTCCCCTGCAGGGTGCCCATGAGCAGTTCTTC.

The chain has TRBV19 and TRBJ1-5, with TRBD1 as a possible D gene (5 bases). The CDR3 contains 15 residues. CDR1 LNHDA and CDR2 SQIVND come from the germline V gene (reference sequence). V lost 3 bases, J lost 5 bases, and 14 bases lay in between. This CDR3 is CASSMGEGNYQPQHF. CDR3 nucleotides: TGTGCCAGTAGTATGGGGGAGGGGAACTATCAGCCCCAGCATTTT.

The chain couples TRBV7-8 to TRBJ1-2, with 7 bases that match TRBD1. V shed 6 bases and J 4 bases; nucleotides not matched to a gene: 11. Germline V gene lookup returns CDR1 SGHVS and CDR2 FQNEAQ. The CDR3 runs to 15 residues. DNA of the CDR3: TGTGCCAGCAGACCCTACTGGGCAGGGGGCTATGGCTACACCTTC. Encoded protein: CASRPYWAGGYGYTF.